One and the same sample provided the 13 T cell receptor beta chains below, sequenced in a study of cytomegalovirus exposure and HLA in healthy donors. Generated by immunoSEQ multiplex PCR, the TCRdb table keeps only in-frame clones and is missing some. The sample shows 190,000 or so clones, roughly 84% of them seen only once. Sequencing was done on a sample of PBMCs. The receptors shown here come from a woman in her twenties or thirties in good health and CMV-seropositive.

The rearrangement uses TRBV29-1 and TRBJ2-2; 9 bases line up with TRBD2. The CDR3 length is 15 residues. V was pared by 4 bases and J by 5 bases, with 8 bases of the junction left unmatched. From germline, CDR1 is SQVTM and CDR2 ANQGSEA. In nucleotides, the CDR3 is TGCAGCGTTGCTAGCGGGATAAGGGGGACCGGGGAGCTGTTTTTT. Translation gives CSVASGIRGTGELFF.

The V and J genes are TRBV10-3 and TRBJ2-7; D perhaps matches TRBD1 (5 bases). CDR1 ENHRY and CDR2 SYGVKD come from the germline V gene. Deletions cut 3 bases from V and 5 bases from J, with 11 bases between. The CDR3 is made up of 13 amino acids. The CDR3, as DNA: TGTGCCATCAGTGATAGGGGTCGGGACGAGCAGTACTTC. It encodes CAISDRGRDEQYF.

The rearrangement uses TRBV18 and TRBJ1-5; D unresolved. V was pared by 2 bases and J by 0 bases, with 8 bases between. In germline, CDR1 is KGHSH, CDR2 LQKENI. There are 15 residues in the CDR3. CDR3 bases: TGTGCCAGCTCACCAACATCCGATAGCAATCAGCCCCAGCATTTT. It specifies CASSPTSDSNQPQHF.

The chain employs TRBV6-5 and TRBJ2-7; 9 bases match TRBD2. J lost 5 bases, V lost 6 bases, and 8 bases had no gene match. There are 14 residues in the CDR3. CDR1 MNHEY and CDR2 SVGAGI come from the germline V gene. DNA for the CDR3: TGTGCCAGCAGACAGACTAGCGGCGTCCACGAGCAGTACTTC. This gives the protein CASRQTSGVHEQYF.

The CDR3 nucleotides are TGTGCCAGCAGTTTAAGACATATGAATGAGCAGTTCTTC. Protein product: CASSLRHMNEQFF. This sequence joins TRBV28 and TRBJ2-1; the D is unclear. V was cut by 2 bases and J by 7 bases, with 9 bases left in between. The CDR3 runs 13 residues. The germline gives CDR1 MDHEN, CDR2 SYDVKM.

The rearrangement links TRBV9 to TRBJ2-1; D unresolved. CDR1 and CDR2 from the germline V gene are SGDLS and YYNGEE. This CDR3 is built from 13 residues. V dropped 7 bases and J dropped 5 bases, with 13 bases sitting between them. The CDR3 coding sequence is TGTGCCAGCTCCGGCGGAAAGGACAATGAGCAGTTCTTC. Protein product: CASSGGKDNEQFF.

This clone was seen more than once but under ten times. The chain is built from TRBV29-1 and TRBJ2-5, with D unresolved. Trimming shortened V by 4 bases and J by 0 bases, and 6 bases separated the two germline ends. Germline CDR1 reads SQVTM; CDR2 reads ANQGSEA. The CDR3 has 12 amino acids. The CDR3 region is CSVGSNQETQYF. CDR3 nucleotides: TGCAGCGTTGGGTCTAACCAAGAGACCCAGTACTTC.

This chain uses TRBV19 with TRBJ2-2; D is possibly TRBD1 (5 bases). The ends were cut back, 4 bases at V and 1 base at J, with 10 bases in the middle. CDR1 LNHDA and CDR2 SQIVND come from the germline V gene (reference sequence). The CDR3 has 15 amino acids. CDR3 in amino acids: CASSNRGGNTGELFF. CDR3 in DNA: TGTGCCAGTAGTAATAGGGGCGGGAACACCGGGGAGCTGTTTTTT.

The J gene is TRBJ2-7, the V gene TRBV7-9, with TRBD1 matching 9 bases. The CDR3 sequence is 16 residues long. V was pared by 4 bases and J by 2 bases, with 9 bases of the junction left unmatched. Germline V CDR1 and CDR2: SEHNR, FQNEAQ (reference sequence). This CDR3 is CASSSPPGQGPYEQYF. The CDR3 coding sequence is TGTGCCAGCAGCTCTCCGCCGGGACAGGGACCCTACGAGCAGTACTTC.

The chain has TRBV7-8 and TRBJ1-5; D is uncertain. The CDR3 runs 14 residues. Germline CDR1 SGHVS, CDR2 FQNEAQ. The V gene lost 1 base and the J gene lost 11 bases, with 15 bases spanning the gap. CDR3 protein: CASSLGAPFLTQHF. CDR3 nucleotide sequence: TGTGCCAGCAGCTTAGGGGCCCCGTTTTTGACCCAGCATTTT.

A single count supports this clone. V gene TRBV6-1 combines with J gene TRBJ1-4; D unresolved. The length of the CDR3 is 11 residues. From germline, CDR1 is MNHNS and CDR2 SASEGT. V lost 4 bases and J lost 14, with 11 bases in between. This chain's CDR3 is CASSGQAPLFF. The CDR3, as DNA: TGTGCCAGCAGTGGGCAGGCCCCGCTGTTTTTT.

With respect to this clone: Other DNA sequences of this sample code for an identical CDR3. The chain combines TRBV5-6 with TRBJ2-3, with D perhaps matching TRBD1 (6 bases). The V gene lost 5 bases and the J gene lost 2 bases, with 18 bases spanning the gap. The CDR3 covers 16 residues. Germline CDR1 reads SGHDT; CDR2 reads YYEEEE. The CDR3 here is CASSARSRGSTDTQYF. The CDR3 DNA follows: TGTGCCAGCAGTGCTCGGAGCAGGGGTTCCACAGATACGCAGTATTTT.

This clone has just one count. The rearrangement joins TRBV30 to TRBJ2-5, with a weak D call TRBD1 (5 bases). The germline V gene encodes CDR1 GTSNPN and CDR2 SVGIG (reference sequence). Trimming left V 0 bases short and J 1 base short, with 9 bases between. The CDR3 sequence is 14 residues long. CDR3 DNA: TGTGCCTGGAGTGTATCCACAGGCCAAGAGACCCAGTACTTC. Its protein is CAWSVSTGQETQYF.